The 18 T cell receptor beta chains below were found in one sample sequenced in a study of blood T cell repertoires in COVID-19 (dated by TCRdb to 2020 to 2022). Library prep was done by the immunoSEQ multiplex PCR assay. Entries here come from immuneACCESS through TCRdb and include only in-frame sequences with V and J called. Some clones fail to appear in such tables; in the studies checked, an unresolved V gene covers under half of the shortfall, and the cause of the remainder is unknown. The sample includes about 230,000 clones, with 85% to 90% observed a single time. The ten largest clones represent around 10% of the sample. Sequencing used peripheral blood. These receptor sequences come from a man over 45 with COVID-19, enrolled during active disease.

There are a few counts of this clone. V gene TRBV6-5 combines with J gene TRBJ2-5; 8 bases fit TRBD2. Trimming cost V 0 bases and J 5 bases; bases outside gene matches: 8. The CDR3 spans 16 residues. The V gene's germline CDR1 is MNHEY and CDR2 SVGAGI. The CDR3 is CASSYSGREAGETQYF. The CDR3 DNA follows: TGTGCCAGCAGTTACTCGGGGCGGGAGGCCGGGGAGACCCAGTACTTC.

The CDR3 DNA follows: TGTGCCAGCAGTAGACAGGGGCCGAACACTGAAGCTTTCTTT. Translation gives CASSRQGPNTEAFF. The V and J genes are TRBV2 and TRBJ1-1; TRBD1 matches at 8 bases. The CDR3 extends over 14 amino acids. With V trimmed by 5 bases and J by 1 base, 3 bases remained unmatched. Germline V gene sequence: CDR1 SNHLY, CDR2 FYNNEI.

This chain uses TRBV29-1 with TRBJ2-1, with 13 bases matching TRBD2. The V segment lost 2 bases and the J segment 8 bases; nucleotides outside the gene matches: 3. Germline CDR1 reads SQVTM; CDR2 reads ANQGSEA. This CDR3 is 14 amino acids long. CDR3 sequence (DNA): TGCAGCGTTGAACGGACTAGCGGGAGCGATGAGCAGTTCTTC. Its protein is CSVERTSGSDEQFF.

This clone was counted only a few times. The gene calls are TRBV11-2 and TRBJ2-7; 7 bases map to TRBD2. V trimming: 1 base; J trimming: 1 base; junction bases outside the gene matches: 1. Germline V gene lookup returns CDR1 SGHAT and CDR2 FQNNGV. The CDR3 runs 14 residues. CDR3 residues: CASSLAGGSYEQYF. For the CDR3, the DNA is TGTGCCAGCAGCTTAGCGGGAGGATCCTACGAGCAGTACTTC. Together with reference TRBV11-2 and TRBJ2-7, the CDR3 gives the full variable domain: EAGVAQSPRYKIIEKRQSVAFWCNPISGHATLYWYQQILGQGPKLLIQFQNNGVVDDSQLPKDRFSAERLKGVDSTLKIQPAKLEDSAVYLCASSLAGGSYEQYFGPGTRLTVT.

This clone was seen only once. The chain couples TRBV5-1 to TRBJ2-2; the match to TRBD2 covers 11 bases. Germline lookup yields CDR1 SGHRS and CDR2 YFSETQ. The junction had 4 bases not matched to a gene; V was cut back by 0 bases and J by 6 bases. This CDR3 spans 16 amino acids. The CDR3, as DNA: TGCGCCAGCAGCTTGGAGACTAGCGGGAAGTCCGGGGAGCTGTTTTTT. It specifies CASSLETSGKSGELFF.

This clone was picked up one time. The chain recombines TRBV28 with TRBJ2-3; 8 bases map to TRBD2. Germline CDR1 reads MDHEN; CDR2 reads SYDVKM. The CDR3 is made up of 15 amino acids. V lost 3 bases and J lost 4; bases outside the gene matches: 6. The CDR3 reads CASSFSGGGADTQYF. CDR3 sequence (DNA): TGTGCCAGCAGTTTCTCGGGGGGGGGAGCAGATACGCAGTATTTT. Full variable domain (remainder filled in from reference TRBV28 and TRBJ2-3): DVKVTQSSRYLVKRTGEKVFLECVQDMDHENMFWYRQDPGLGLRLIYFSYDVKMKEKGDIPEGYSVSREKKERFSLILESASTNQTSMYLCASSFSGGGADTQYFGPGTRLTVL.

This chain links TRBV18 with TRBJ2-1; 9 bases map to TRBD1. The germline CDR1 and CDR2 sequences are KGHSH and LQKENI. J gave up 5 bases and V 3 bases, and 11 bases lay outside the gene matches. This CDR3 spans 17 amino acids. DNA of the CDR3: TGTGCCAGCTCACCGGGGACAGGGTGGGGGCTCGACAATGAGCAGTTCTTC. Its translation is CASSPGTGWGLDNEQFF.

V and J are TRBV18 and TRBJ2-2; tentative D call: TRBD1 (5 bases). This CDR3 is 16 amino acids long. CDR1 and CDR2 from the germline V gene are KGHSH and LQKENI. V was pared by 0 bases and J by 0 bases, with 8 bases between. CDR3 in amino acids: CASSPPKQANTGELFF. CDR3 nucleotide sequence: TGTGCCAGCTCACCACCGAAACAGGCGAACACCGGGGAGCTGTTTTTT.

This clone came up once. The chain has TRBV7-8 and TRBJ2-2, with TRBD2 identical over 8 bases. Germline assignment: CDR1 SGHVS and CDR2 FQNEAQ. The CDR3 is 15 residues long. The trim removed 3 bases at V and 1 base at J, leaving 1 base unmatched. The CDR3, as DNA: TGTGCCAGCAGCTTCCTAGCGGGGAACACCGGGGAGCTGTTTTTT. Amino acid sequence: CASSFLAGNTGELFF.

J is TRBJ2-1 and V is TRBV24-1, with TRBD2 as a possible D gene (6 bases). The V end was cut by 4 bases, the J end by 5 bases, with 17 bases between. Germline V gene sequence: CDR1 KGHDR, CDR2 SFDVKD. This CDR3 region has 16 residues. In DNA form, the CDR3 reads TGTGCCACCAGTGAACCGGGGCTGGGAGGTAACAATGAGCAGTTCTTC. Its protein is CATSEPGLGGNNEQFF.

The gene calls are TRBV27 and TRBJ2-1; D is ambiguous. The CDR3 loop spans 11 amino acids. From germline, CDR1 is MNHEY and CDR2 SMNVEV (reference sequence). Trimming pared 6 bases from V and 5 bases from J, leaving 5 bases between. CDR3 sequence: CASRLNNEQFF. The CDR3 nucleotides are TGTGCCAGCAGGCTAAACAATGAGCAGTTCTTC.

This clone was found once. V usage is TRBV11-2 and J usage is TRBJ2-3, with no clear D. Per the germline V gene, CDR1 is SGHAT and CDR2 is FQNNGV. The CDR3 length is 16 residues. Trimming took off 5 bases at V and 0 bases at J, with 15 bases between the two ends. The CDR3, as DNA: TGTGCCAGCAGCCCTCAAGGCGCGAGGAGCACAGATACGCAGTATTTT. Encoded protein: CASSPQGARSTDTQYF.

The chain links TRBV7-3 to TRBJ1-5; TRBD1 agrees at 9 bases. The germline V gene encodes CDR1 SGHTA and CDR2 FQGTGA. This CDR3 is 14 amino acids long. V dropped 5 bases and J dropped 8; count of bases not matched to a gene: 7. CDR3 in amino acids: CASSVTGGVEPQHF. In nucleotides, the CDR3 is TGTGCCAGCAGCGTGACAGGGGGTGTTGAGCCCCAGCATTTT.

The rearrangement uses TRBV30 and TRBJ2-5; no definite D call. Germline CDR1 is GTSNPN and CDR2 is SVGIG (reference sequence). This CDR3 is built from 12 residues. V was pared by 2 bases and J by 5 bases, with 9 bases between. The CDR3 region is CAWSFNEETQYF. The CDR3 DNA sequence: TGTGCCTGGAGTTTTAACGAGGAGACCCAGTACTTC. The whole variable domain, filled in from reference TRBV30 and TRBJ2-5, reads SQTIHQWPATLVQPVGSPLSLECTVEGTSNPNLYWYRQAAGRGLQLLFYSVGIGQISSEVPQNLSASRPQDRQFILSSKKLLLSDSGFYLCAWSFNEETQYFGPGTRLLVL.

The CDR3 DNA sequence: TGTGCCAGCACGGAGGGAAATAGCTATGGCTACACCTTC. It translates to CASTEGNSYGYTF. The V gene is TRBV6-5, the J gene TRBJ1-2; no clear D gene. This CDR3 spans 13 amino acids. The V and J ends lost 7 bases and 4 bases respectively, with 13 bases between them. Germline values: CDR1 MNHEY, CDR2 SVGAGI.

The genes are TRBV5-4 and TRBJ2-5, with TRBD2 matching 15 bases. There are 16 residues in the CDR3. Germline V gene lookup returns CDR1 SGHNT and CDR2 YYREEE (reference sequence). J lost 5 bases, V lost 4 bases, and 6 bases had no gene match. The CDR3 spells CASSTGTSGRSETQYF. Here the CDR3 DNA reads TGTGCCAGCAGCACCGGGACTAGCGGGAGGAGTGAGACCCAGTACTTC. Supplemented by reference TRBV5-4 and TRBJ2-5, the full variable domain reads ETGVTQSPTHLIKTRGQQVTLRCSSQSGHNTVSWYQQALGQGPQFIFQYYREEENGRGNFPPRFSGLQFPNYSSELNVNALELDDSALYLCASSTGTSGRSETQYFGPGTRLLVL.

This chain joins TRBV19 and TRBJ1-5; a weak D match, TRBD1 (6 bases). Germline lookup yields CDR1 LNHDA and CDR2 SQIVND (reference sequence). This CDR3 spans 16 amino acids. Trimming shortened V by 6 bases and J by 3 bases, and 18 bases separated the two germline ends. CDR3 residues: CASSFRGGRVNQPQHF. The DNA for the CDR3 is TGTGCCAGTAGCTTTAGGGGGGGGAGGGTCAATCAGCCCCAGCATTTT.

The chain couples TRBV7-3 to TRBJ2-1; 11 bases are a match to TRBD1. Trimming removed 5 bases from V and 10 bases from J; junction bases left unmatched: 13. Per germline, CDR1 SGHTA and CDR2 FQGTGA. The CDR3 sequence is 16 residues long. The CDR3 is CASSIPRGQGVPEQFF. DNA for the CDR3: TGTGCCAGCAGCATCCCGAGGGGACAGGGGGTCCCAGAGCAGTTCTTC.